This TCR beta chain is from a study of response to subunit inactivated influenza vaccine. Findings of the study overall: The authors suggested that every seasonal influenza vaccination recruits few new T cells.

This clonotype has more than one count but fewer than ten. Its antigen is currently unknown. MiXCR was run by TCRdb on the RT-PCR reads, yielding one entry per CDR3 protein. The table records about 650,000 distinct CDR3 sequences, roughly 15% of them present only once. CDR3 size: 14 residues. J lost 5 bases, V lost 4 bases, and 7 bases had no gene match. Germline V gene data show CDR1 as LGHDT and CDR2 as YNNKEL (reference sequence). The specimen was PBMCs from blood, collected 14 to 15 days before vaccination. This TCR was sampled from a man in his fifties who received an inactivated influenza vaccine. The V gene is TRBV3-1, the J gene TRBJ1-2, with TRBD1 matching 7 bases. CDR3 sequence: CASSPAPQGYGYTF. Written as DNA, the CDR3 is TGTGCCAGCAGCCCGGCTCCACAGGGGTATGGCTACACCTTC. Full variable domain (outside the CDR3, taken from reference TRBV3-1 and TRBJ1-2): DTAVSQTPKYLVTQMGNDKSIKCEQNLGHDTMYWYKQDSKKFLKIMFSYNNKELIINETVPNRFSPKSPDKAHLNLHINSLELGDSAVYFCASSPAPQGYGYTFGSGTRLTVV.